These T cell receptor beta chains were read from a single sample in a study of cytomegalovirus exposure and HLA in healthy donors. Data came from immunoSEQ multiplex PCR; TCRdb stores just in-frame clones and leaves some out. Among 190,000 or so clones listed, around 82% were seen once. Sequencing was performed on PBMCs. The receptors stem from a woman younger than 30 in good health and CMV-seropositive. The CDR3 runs from the conserved cysteine through the conserved F or W. The D gene is left open where the match is weak. Clone size is given for some rows only: seen once, a few or many times, or a class if the clone is expanded.

abundance	d_gene	v_gene	j_gene	CDR3nt	CDR3aa
-	-	TRBV6-1	TRBJ1-4	TGTGCCAGCAGAACCACCGGGGGTACTAATGAAAAACTGTTTTTT	CASRTTGGTNEKLFF
-	TRBD1	TRBV27	TRBJ1-1	TGTGCCAGCAGTTTCGGACAGGGGGGGTTGGAAGCTTTCTTT	CASSFGQGGLEAFF
once	TRBD1	TRBV27	TRBJ1-2	TGTGCCAGCAGAAACCCGGACAGGGTTGATAACTATGGCTACACCTTC	CASRNPDRVDNYGYTF
-	TRBD1	TRBV30	TRBJ1-5	TGTGCCTGGATCTTTTCCGGGACAGGGGTAGGACAGCCCCAGCATTTT	CAWIFSGTGVGQPQHF
once	TRBD1	TRBV20-1	TRBJ2-3	TGCAGTGCTAGTCTCGACAGGGGATCGTATTTT	CSASLDRGSYF
-	-	TRBV7-8	TRBJ2-6	TGTGCCAGCAGCTTAGGCCACCCCGTAACAGGGAGTGGGGCCAACGTCCTGACTTTC	CASSLGHPVTGSGANVLTF
-	TRBD1	TRBV9	TRBJ2-3	TGTGCCAGCAGCGTAGAAGGGACAGCATTCACAGATACGCAGTATTTT	CASSVEGTAFTDTQYF
-	-	TRBV6-5	TRBJ1-1	TGTGCCAGCAGTTACTCTTCAGGAAGGCCTGAAGCTTTCTTT	CASSYSSGRPEAFF
-	TRBD1	TRBV2	TRBJ2-1	TGTGCCAGCAGCCCCGACAGGGGCATCTTC	CASSPDRGIF
once	-	TRBV7-9	TRBJ1-5	TGTGCCAGCAGCTTAACAGCCTCCAATCAGCCCCAGCATTTT	CASSLTASNQPQHF
-	-	TRBV15	TRBJ2-7	TGTGCCACCAGCTCCCATTGGGACCCTAGACTAGGGTCCGACCCCTACGAGCAGTACTTC	CATSSHWDPRLGSDPYEQYF
-	TRBD1	TRBV7-4	TRBJ1-2	TGTGCCAGCAGCCCGGGACAGAATAACTATGGCTACACCTTC	CASSPGQNNYGYTF
-	-	TRBV11-2	TRBJ2-4	TGTGCCAGCAGCTACGGGGTCGGGTCCGACATTCAGTACTTC	CASSYGVGSDIQYF
-	TRBD2	TRBV11-2	TRBJ2-7	TGTGCCAGCAGCTCTAGCCTAACTAGCGGGGGTGCTAGCTCCTACGAGCAGTACTTC	CASSSSLTSGGASSYEQYF
-	-	TRBV5-6	TRBJ1-5	TGTGCCAGCAGCTTCGGGGGAGTTCAGCCCCAGCATTTT	CASSFGGVQPQHF
many	-	TRBV15	TRBJ2-1	TGTGCCACCAGCAGAACTGCAGGGGAGACACAGTTCTTC	CATSRTAGETQFF
-	-	TRBV10-3	TRBJ2-1	TGTGCCATCAGTCCCGCGGACGGGGTCAATGAGCAGTTCTTC	CAISPADGVNEQFF
-	-	TRBV7-9	TRBJ1-5	TGTGCCAGCAGTCCCGGGCGGGAATATAGCAATCAGCCCCAGCATTTT	CASSPGREYSNQPQHF
-	TRBD1	TRBV18	TRBJ2-1	TGTGCCAGCTCACCATTTCGGGGACAGGCTCACAATGAGCAGTTCTTC	CASSPFRGQAHNEQFF
many	-	TRBV6-1	TRBJ1-5	TGTGCCAGTGGCCTTGGTCAGCCCCAGCATTTT	CASGLGQPQHF
-	TRBD1	TRBV19	TRBJ1-2	TGTGCCAGTAGCGAAGTAACCGGGACAGGTACTAACTATGGCTACACCTTC	CASSEVTGTGTNYGYTF
-	-	TRBV5-5	TRBJ1-4	TGTGCCAGCAGCTTGTCGGAGGGTATTAGTGAAAAACTGTTTTTT	CASSLSEGISEKLFF
-	-	TRBV12-2	TRBJ2-7	TGTGCAAGTCGCTTAGAGCCAGCCGGACAGGTGGAAGAAGGGGACTACGAGCAGTACTTC	CASRLEPAGQVEEGDYEQYF
-	-	TRBV18	TRBJ2-7	TGTGCCAGCTCCACTGCGGGACCCAGCACTACCTACGAGCAGTACTTT	CASSTAGPSTTYEQYF
few	-	TRBV4-1	TRBJ1-1	TGCGCCAGCAGCCAAGGTATGAACACTGAAGCTTTCTTT	CASSQGMNTEAFF
-	-	TRBV6-6	TRBJ1-2	TGTGCCAGCAGCGCCTACGGGGGAACTAACTATGGCTACACCTTC	CASSAYGGTNYGYTF
-	TRBD2	TRBV9	TRBJ2-5	TGTGCCAGCAGCGTGGGGATAGCGGGAGAGACCCAGTACTTC	CASSVGIAGETQYF
-	TRBD1	TRBV2	TRBJ1-1	TGTGCCAGCAGTACAAACAGGGGAGCTTTCTTT	CASSTNRGAFF
-	TRBD2	TRBV27	TRBJ2-5	TGTGCCAGCAGTCCGAGGACTAGCGGGGGCTCAGAGACCCAGTACTTC	CASSPRTSGGSETQYF
-	-	TRBV18	TRBJ1-4	TGTGCCAGCTCCCGGGGGAGGGACGAAAAACTGTTTTTT	CASSRGRDEKLFF
-	TRBD2	TRBV2	TRBJ2-3	TGTGCCAGCAGACCGGGACTAGCGTCAGATACGCAGTATTTT	CASRPGLASDTQYF
-	-	TRBV21-1	TRBJ2-7	TGTGCCAGCATGGGTTGGGGCAGAGCCTACGAGCAGTACTTC	CASMGWGRAYEQYF
-	TRBD1	TRBV6-5	TRBJ1-2	TGTGCCAGCAGACCCGACAGGGGGCAAGGCTACACCTTC	CASRPDRGQGYTF
-	TRBD1	TRBV5-1	TRBJ1-3	TGCGCCAGCAGCTTGCGACAGGGGTCTGGAAACACCATATATTTT	CASSLRQGSGNTIYF
-	-	TRBV2	TRBJ1-1	TGTGCCAGCCGGGGGGAGGGGAACACTGAAGCTTTCTTT	CASRGEGNTEAFF
-	TRBD1	TRBV5-6	TRBJ1-6	TGTGCCAGCAGCTCGCCCAGGGGGAATTCACCCCTCCACTTT	CASSSPRGNSPLHF